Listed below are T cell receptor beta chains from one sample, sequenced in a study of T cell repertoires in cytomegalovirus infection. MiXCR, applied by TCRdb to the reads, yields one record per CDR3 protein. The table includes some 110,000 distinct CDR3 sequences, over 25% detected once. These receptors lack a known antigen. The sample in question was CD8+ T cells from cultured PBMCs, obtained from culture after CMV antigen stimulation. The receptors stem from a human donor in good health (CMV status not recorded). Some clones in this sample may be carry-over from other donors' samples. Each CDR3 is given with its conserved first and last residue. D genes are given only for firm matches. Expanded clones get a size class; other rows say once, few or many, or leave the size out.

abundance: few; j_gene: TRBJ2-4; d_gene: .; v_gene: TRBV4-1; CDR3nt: TGCGCCAGCAGCCAAGCTCTAACGGATTCCAAAAACATTCAGTACTTC; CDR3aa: CASSQALTDSKNIQYF
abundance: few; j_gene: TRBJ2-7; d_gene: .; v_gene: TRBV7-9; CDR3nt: TGTGCCAGCAGCATACGGGACCCGGTGGGCGAGCAGTACTTC; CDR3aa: CASSIRDPVGEQYF
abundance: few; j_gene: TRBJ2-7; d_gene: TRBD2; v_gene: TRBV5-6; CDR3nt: TGTGCCAGCAGCTCACCGTTTAGACTAGCGGGGGACCAACCCTACGAGCAGTACTTC; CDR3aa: CASSSPFRLAGDQPYEQYF
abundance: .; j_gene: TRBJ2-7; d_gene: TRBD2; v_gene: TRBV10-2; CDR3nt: TGCGCCACCCATTTCGGGGGGATCGGCTCCTACGAGCAGTACTTC; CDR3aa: CATHFGGIGSYEQYF
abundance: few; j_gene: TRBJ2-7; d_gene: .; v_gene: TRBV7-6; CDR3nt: TGTGCCAGCAGCTTTGGGGGGGCCAGCTCCTACGAGCAGTACTTC; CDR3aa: CASSFGGASSYEQYF
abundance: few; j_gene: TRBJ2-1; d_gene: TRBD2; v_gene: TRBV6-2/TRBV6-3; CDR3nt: TGTGCCAGCACTACTAGCGGAAGCTCCTACAATGAGCAGTTCTTC; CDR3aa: CASTTSGSSYNEQFF
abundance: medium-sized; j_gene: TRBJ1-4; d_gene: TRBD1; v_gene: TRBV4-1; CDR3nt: TGCGCCAGCAGCCAAGATGGGACAGGGATGCTTAATGAAAAACTGTTTTTT; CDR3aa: CASSQDGTGMLNEKLFF
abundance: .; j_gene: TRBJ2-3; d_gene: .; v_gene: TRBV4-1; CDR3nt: TGCGCCAGCAGCCAAATCAATAGGGGGGCCCGCACAGATACGCAGTATTTT; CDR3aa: CASSQINRGARTDTQYF
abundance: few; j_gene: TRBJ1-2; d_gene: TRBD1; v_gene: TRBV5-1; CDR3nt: TGCGCCAGCAGCTGGACAGGGACGGATGGCTACACCTTC; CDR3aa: CASSWTGTDGYTF
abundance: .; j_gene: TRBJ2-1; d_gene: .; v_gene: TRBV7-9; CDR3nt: TGTGCCAGCAGCTTATCCTGGGGAAAGGGGGACAATGAGCAGTTCTTC; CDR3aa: CASSLSWGKGDNEQFF
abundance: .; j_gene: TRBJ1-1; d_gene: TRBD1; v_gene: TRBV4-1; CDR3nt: TGCGCCAGCAGCCAAGAGGTTTCTTCATCAGGGGGCAACCCTGAAGCTTTCTTT; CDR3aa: CASSQEVSSSGGNPEAFF
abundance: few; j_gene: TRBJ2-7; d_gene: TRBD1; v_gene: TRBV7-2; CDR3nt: TGTGCCAGCAGCTTGCCGGGACAGGGTTACTACGAGCAGTACTTC; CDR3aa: CASSLPGQGYYEQYF
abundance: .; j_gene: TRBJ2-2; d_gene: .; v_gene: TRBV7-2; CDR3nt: TGTGCCAGCAGCTTTAGTGGGGGGTCTACTCGGGCCGGGGAGCTGTTTTTT; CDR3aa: CASSFSGGSTRAGELFF
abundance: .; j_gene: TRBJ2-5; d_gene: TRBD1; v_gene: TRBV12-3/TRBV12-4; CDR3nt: TGTGCCAGCAGTACTTGGGGTCAGGGGGCGCCGGAGACCCAGTACTTC; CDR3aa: CASSTWGQGAPETQYF
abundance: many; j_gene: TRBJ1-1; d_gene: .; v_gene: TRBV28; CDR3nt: TGTGCCAGCAGCCCAGGACGGCTTGAAGCTTTCTTT; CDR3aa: CASSPGRLEAFF
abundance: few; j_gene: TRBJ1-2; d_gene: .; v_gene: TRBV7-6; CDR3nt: TGTGCCAGCAGCTTGGGGTGGCAAGGCTACACCTTC; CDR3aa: CASSLGWQGYTF
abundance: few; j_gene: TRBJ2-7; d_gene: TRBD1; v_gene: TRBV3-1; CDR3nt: TGTGCCAGCAGCCTTGGAACAGGGGTTACCTACGAGCAGTACTTC; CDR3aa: CASSLGTGVTYEQYF
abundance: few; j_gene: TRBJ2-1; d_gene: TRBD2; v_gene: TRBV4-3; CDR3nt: TGCGCCAGCAGCCAGGACGGTACTAGCGGGGGGTGGAGTGAGCAGTTCTTC; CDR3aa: CASSQDGTSGGWSEQFF
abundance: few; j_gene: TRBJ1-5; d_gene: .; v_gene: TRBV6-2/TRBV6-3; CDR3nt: TGTGCCAGCAGTTACAGCGTCCTCCAGCCCCAGCATTTT; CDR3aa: CASSYSVLQPQHF
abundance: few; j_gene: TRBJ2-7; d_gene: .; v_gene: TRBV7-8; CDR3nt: TGTGCCAGCAGCCAGAGTGGGGGTAACGAGCAGTACTTC; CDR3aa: CASSQSGGNEQYF
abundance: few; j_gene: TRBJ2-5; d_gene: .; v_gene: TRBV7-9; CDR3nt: TGTGCCAGCAGCTTAGCTAGGGAGAGAGAGACCCAGTACTTC; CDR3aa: CASSLARERETQYF
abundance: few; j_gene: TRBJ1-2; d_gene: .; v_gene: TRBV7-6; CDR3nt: TGTGCCAGCAGCTCCTTACGGGGGTCTGCATCGGGCTACACCTTC; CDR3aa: CASSSLRGSASGYTF
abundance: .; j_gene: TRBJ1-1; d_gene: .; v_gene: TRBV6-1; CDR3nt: TGTGCCAGCAGATCGGTAGCTTTGAACACTGAAGCTTTCTTT; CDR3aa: CASRSVALNTEAFF
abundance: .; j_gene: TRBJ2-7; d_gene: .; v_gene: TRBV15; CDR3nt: TGTGCCACCAGCAGAGATGGGTTAACTACCTACGAGCAGTACTTC; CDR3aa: CATSRDGLTTYEQYF
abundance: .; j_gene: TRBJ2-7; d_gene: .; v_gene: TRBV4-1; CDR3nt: TGCGCCAGCAGCCAAGTGGCAGGAGATTACGAGCAGTACTTC; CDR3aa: CASSQVAGDYEQYF
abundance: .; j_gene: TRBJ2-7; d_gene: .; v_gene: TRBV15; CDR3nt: TGTGCCACCAGCAGAGATCGGAACAGCAACCTACCCGAGCAGTACTTC; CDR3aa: CATSRDRNSNLPEQYF